A selection of T cell receptor beta chains follows, all from one sample in a study of blood T cells in healthy people across ages. TCRdb recomputed calls from the 5' RACE reads with MiXCR, one row per CDR3 protein. Here the sample spans roughly 1,000,000 distinct CDR3 sequences, roughly a quarter being singletons. These data also formed part of another study, on T cells of mothers and their children.

The sequenced sample was blood. Source of these receptors: a girl aged 2 to 9 in good health. Both conserved end residues are part of each CDR3. The D gene is left open where the match is weak. Not all rows give a size; the values are once, few, many and, for expanded clones, a class.

>.|TRBJ1-4|few|TRBV7-2
CASSLQGPGKLFF
TGTGCCAGCAGCTTACAGGGACCAGGAAAACTGTTTTTT
>.|TRBJ1-3|.|TRBV12-3/TRBV12-4
CASGSGATIYF
TGTGCCAGCGGATCAGGAGCCACCATATATTTT
>.|TRBJ2-5|few|TRBV7-6
CASSSRLNRVVETQYF
TGTGCCAGCAGCTCCCGGTTAAACAGGGTGGTGGAGACCCAGTACTTC
>TRBD2|TRBJ2-7|.|TRBV6-2/TRBV6-3
CASSYREVPTYEQYF
TGTGCCAGCAGTTACCGGGAGGTCCCAACCTACGAGCAGTACTTC
>.|TRBJ1-4|few|TRBV12-3/TRBV12-4
CASSSRTRELFF
TGTGCCAGCAGTTCCCGAACAAGAGAACTGTTTTTT
>.|TRBJ2-5|few|TRBV28
CASKVPTEETQYF
TGTGCCTCCAAGGTCCCGACAGAAGAGACCCAGTACTTC
>.|TRBJ2-3|.|TRBV19
CASSIVYTDTQYF
TGTGCCAGTAGTATTGTCTACACAGATACGCAGTATTTT
>TRBD1|TRBJ1-1|few|TRBV6-1
CASLGQLTEAFF
TGTGCCAGCTTGGGACAGCTCACTGAAGCTTTCTTT
>TRBD2|TRBJ2-7|few|TRBV28
CASSSGLGGDEQYF
TGTGCCAGCAGTTCTGGACTAGGTGGTGACGAGCAGTACTTC
>.|TRBJ2-7|.|TRBV18
CASSSYNRGQYEQYF
TGTGCCAGCTCGTCCTACAACAGAGGCCAGTATGAGCAGTACTTC
>.|TRBJ1-1|few|TRBV12-3/TRBV12-4
CASSLSLAQNTEAFF
TGTGCCAGCAGTTTAAGTCTGGCACAGAACACTGAAGCTTTCTTT
>.|TRBJ2-1|many|TRBV18
CASSPINEQFF
TGTGCCAGCTCACCAATAAATGAGCAGTTCTTC
>TRBD1|TRBJ2-5|.|TRBV4-1
CASSSLGTGSVETQYF
TGCGCCAGCAGCTCCTTAGGGACAGGGTCGGTGGAGACCCAGTACTTC
>TRBD2|TRBJ2-3|few|TRBV13
CASTLSRTSGADTQYF
TGTGCCAGCACCCTGAGTAGGACTAGCGGTGCAGATACGCAGTATTTT
>.|TRBJ1-5|.|TRBV15
CATSGLAAAQHF
TGTGCCACCTCCGGGCTGGCCGCAGCCCAGCATTTT
>TRBD1|TRBJ2-1|.|TRBV7-9
CASSPRRGTSYNEQFF
TGTGCCAGCAGCCCTCGCAGGGGGACGTCCTACAATGAGCAGTTCTTC
>TRBD2|TRBJ2-3|few|TRBV7-8
CASSVAGSSMDTQYF
TGTGCCAGCAGCGTAGCGGGAAGTAGCATGGATACGCAGTATTTT
>TRBD2|TRBJ2-1|.|TRBV5-6
CASSLVAGIEQFF
TGTGCCAGCAGCTTGGTAGCGGGAATTGAGCAGTTCTTC
>.|TRBJ1-2|many|TRBV7-9
CASSIIRTEEYGYTF
TGTGCCAGCAGCATCATAAGGACAGAGGAATATGGCTACACCTTC
>TRBD1|TRBJ2-3|.|TRBV28
CASSWTGDPAWTSDPQYF
TGTGCCAGCAGTTGGACAGGAGATCCCGCCTGGACCTCAGATCCGCAGTATTTT
>TRBD2|TRBJ2-3|.|TRBV2
CASRGTSGTDTQYF
TGTGCCAGCAGGGGGACTAGCGGCACAGATACGCAGTATTTT
>TRBD1|TRBJ1-1|.|TRBV27
CASRTYRGGSTEAFF
TGTGCCAGCAGAACTTACAGGGGTGGGTCCACTGAAGCTTTCTTT
>TRBD1|TRBJ2-3|few|TRBV9
CASSVTGWWIDTQYF
TGTGCCAGCAGCGTGACAGGGTGGTGGATAGATACGCAGTATTTT
>.|TRBJ2-4|few|TRBV2
CASSDIWAQYF
TGTGCCAGCAGTGACATATGGGCTCAGTACTTC
>TRBD2|TRBJ2-7|.|TRBV7-2
CASSIETSGTLYEQYF
TGTGCCAGCAGCATCGAGACTAGCGGGACACTCTACGAGCAGTACTTC
>.|TRBJ1-1|.|TRBV10-3
CAISEINTEAFF
TGTGCCATCAGTGAAATTAACACTGAAGCTTTCTTT
>TRBD2|TRBJ2-3|few|TRBV28
CASNNLQAGGTDTQYF
TGTGCCAGCAACAACCTCCAAGCGGGAGGTACAGATACGCAGTATTTT
>TRBD1|TRBJ1-2|.|TRBV29-1
CSATDREEIYGYTF
TGCAGCGCCACGGACAGGGAAGAAATCTATGGCTACACCTTC
>.|TRBJ2-3|.|TRBV9
CASSAGLIFPTDTQYF
TGTGCCAGCAGCGCAGGACTCATTTTCCCCACAGATACGCAGTATTTT
>TRBD2|TRBJ2-1|.|TRBV29-1
CSVLAGGAWGEQFF
TGCAGCGTGTTGGCGGGAGGGGCTTGGGGTGAGCAGTTCTTC
>.|TRBJ1-2|.|TRBV29-1
CSVEDLLSNYGYTF
TGCAGCGTTGAAGATCTACTCTCTAACTATGGCTACACCTTC